The T cell receptor (beta chain) described here comes from a study of blood T cell repertoires in COVID-19. Study information: Material from acute and convalescent COVID-19 was sourced from the United States, Italy and Spain. PBMCs, B-cell-depleted T cells, or T cells were the source of the cDNA or gDNA that made up the material.

This clone was observed a handful of times. In the original analysis: From reference gene primer amplification, estimates of nucleated cell counts were derived. Profiling relied on immunoSEQ multiplex PCR, and the TCRdb table lists in-frame clones only, not all of them. V, J and clone size are taken as reported in that table, and D and trimming were inferred from the DNA itself. The sample lists some 370,000 clones, nearly 90% seen once, with 6.5% to 8% in the top ten. V was shortened by 5 bases and J by 1 base, with 15 bases between the two germline ends. This CDR3 comprises 15 residues. Specimen: peripheral blood. This TCR came from a young man with active or convalescent COVID-19. The J gene is TRBJ2-7, the V gene TRBV23-1, with TRBD1 as a possible D gene (6 bases). TRBV23-1 is an ORF, and what it does is uncertain. CDR3 in DNA: TGCGCCAGCAGTGCAGAGGACAGAGGGTCCTACGAGCAGTACTTC. It encodes CASSAEDRGSYEQYF.